This TCR beta chain was retrieved from a study of blood T cell repertoires in COVID-19. Overall study context: There were acute and convalescent COVID-19 samples, and they came from the United States, Italy and Spain. PBMCs, B-cell-depleted T cells, or T cells were the source of the cDNA or gDNA that made up the material.

In the study's own analysis: Amplification of reference gene primers was used by the study to estimate nucleated cell counts. Sequencing used immunoSEQ multiplex PCR; TCRdb keeps in-frame clones, though not all of them. D and trimming were read from the DNA, whereas the V and J calls and clone size are those reported in that table. This table holds about 46,000 clones, 80% to 90% found once. Germline CDR1 MNHNY, CDR2 SVGAGI (reference sequence). This CDR3 spans 11 amino acids. Source material: peripheral blood. The chain combines TRBV6-6 with TRBJ1-1; possibly TRBD1 for D (5 bases). This TCR was recovered from a man in his sixties with acute or convalescent COVID-19. CDR3 in DNA: TGTGTTTGCAGGGTGAACACTGAAGCTTTCTTT. Translated: CVCRVNTEAFF.